Given below is one T cell receptor (beta chain) in context. These data come from a study of response to subunit inactivated influenza vaccine. TCRdb used MiXCR to reprocess the RT-PCR reads, holding one entry per CDR3 protein. The sample has 500,000 to 600,000 distinct CDR3 sequences; over 9% are singletons. A further study also used this sample, focusing on T cells expressing NK-cell markers. As reported in that work: Synthesis of TCR beta cDNA relied on 5'RACE template switching carrying UMIs. NKG2C+ dominant clonotype frequencies in six or seven donors were roughly 1.0-7.0% of CD8+ T cells.

Here the sequenced sample was PBMCs from blood, taken on the day of vaccination. The clonotype comes from a man aged 45 to 65 who received an inactivated influenza vaccine.

The CDR3 sequence is CSARQGADTQYF. CDR3 bases: TGCAGCGCGCGACAGGGCGCAGATACGCAGTATTTT. J is TRBJ2-3 and V is TRBV29-1; 7 bases line up with TRBD1. The length of the CDR3 is 12 residues. From germline, CDR1 is SQVTM and CDR2 ANQGSEA. Losses at the gene ends were 7 bases for V and 4 bases for J; bases not matched to a gene: 5.